This T cell receptor beta chain emerged from a study of shared clonotypes between healthy human individuals (dated by TCRdb to the early 2020s). With respect to the entire study: The cohort included a few men and a couple of women between 18 and 49 years of age. For each donor, three plates each were used for CD4 naive and CD4 memory, two plates were used for CD8 naive, and one plate was used for CD8 memory. To estimate repertoire size and how much clonotypes are shared between individuals, the study performed deep sequencing of blood TCR repertoires from roughly five healthy adults. Different laboratories and diverse techniques were used to prepare libraries and sequence TCR repertoires, to increase sequencing depth and limit assay-specific biases. Between about 0.8 and 9 billion PBMCs per donor were obtained by leukapheresis.

Study-level results and caveats: Clonotypes shared by all four sorted-subset donors showed higher generation probabilities than non-shared clonotypes. Pairwise subsampling led to the expectation that sequencing depth would affect the degree of clonotype sharing among donors. Even with the large sequencing depth, rarefaction of the sorted-subset datasets indicated that sequencing was incomplete. Approximately 5% of naive CD4, 3.5% of naive CD8, roughly 2.5% of memory CD4, and 0.4% of memory CD8 clonotypes were shared across several donors. Naive subsets generally had larger estimated clonotype richness than memory subsets. Sampling was restricted to blood, and TCR repertoires in tissues likely differ from the TCR repertoires found in blood. Because the study included only a small number of donors, the genetic and exposure-history diversity represented was limited.

Per the germline V gene, MDHEN is the CDR1 and SYDVKM is the CDR2. The CDR3 has 14 amino acids, counting the end cysteine and phenylalanine. CDR3 DNA only is kept here, 42 bases in frame from base 1. The junction shows trimming of 2 bases on V and 5 bases on J, plus 12 bases between the germline ends. Details on this clone: The target of this receptor is not known. No quality values exist for individual bases; no much larger clone is one base distant.

The donors were healthy, HIV-negative adults with no recently reported acute infections or vaccinations. Every donor was a Caucasian adult residing in Nashville, Tennessee, USA. CD4+ T cells were enriched by magnetic negative selection, after which naive cells were positively selected on CD45RA and the negative fraction was taken as the memory subset. Blood was collected by leukapheresis, and PBMCs were isolated by Ficoll-Histopaque density gradient centrifugation and then cryopreserved in liquid nitrogen vapor phase. Analytical flow cytometry was used to check the purity and quantity of each magnetically sorted T cell population. Genomic DNA was isolated from each sorted fraction and quantified by UV absorbance on a Nanodrop 2000c. Using the deep immunoSEQ assay, multiplex PCR amplified TCR CDR3 regions from genomic DNA. Extracted genomic DNA from each cell subset was spread evenly across all wells of several immunoSEQ 96-well plates, with each plate serving as a replicate. For sorted subsets, each replicate PCR was loaded with approximately 0.2 ug genomic DNA, equivalent to 30,000 or so T cell genomes. Purified libraries were quantified with a Qubit 3.0 fluorometer, sized on a Bioanalyzer 2100, and re-quantified with the KAPA Library Quantification kit. Every immunoSEQ 96-well plate was sequenced on a separate single-read 150-cycle Illumina NextSeq 550 flow cell. Concerning the study's data processing: Because the immunoSEQ output included only junctional sequences and no quality scores, the filtering could not be the same as the filtering used for full-length reads. Sequences were annotated with PyIR, a Python wrapper for IgBLAST v1.9, using IMGT germline references to assign V/J genes and CDR3. Any read was removed if the V/J assignment was weak (E-value above 1e-6), the CDR3 was missing, or the read contained stop codons, out-of-frame junctions, or ambiguous translated residues. V3J clonotypes were defined by identical inferred V gene, J gene, and CDR3 amino acid sequence. To compute the percentage overlap between repertoires, the number of shared unique clonotypes was divided by the size of the smaller repertoire. RTK rarefaction, the Chao1 estimator, and Recon v2.1 estimates of unobserved clonotypes were used to assess repertoire richness. OLGA was used to compute generation probabilities for all TCRbeta clonotypes that the gDNA method yielded from a handful of donors. The table comes from immuneACCESS by way of TCRdb, which keeps in-frame sequences with V and J called. Part of the clones is missing from these tables; in studies checked, under half for an unresolved V gene and the rest for unknown reasons. V, J and clone size reflect that table, while D and trimming were determined from the DNA. The table for this sample lists about 2.4 million clones; roughly 92% of them were counted only once. The top ten clones comprise roughly 0.15% of the sample.

The receptor was isolated from a young man in good health. The chain was built from TRBV28 and TRBJ1-2; perhaps TRBD1 is the D gene, with 5 bases matching. The specimen sequenced was naive CD4+ T cells sorted from blood. What this sample's cell subset or site label stands for: CD45RA+ positively selected. The CDR3 reads CASSLSRVEYGYTF. The DNA reads as follows: TGTGCCAGCAGTTTAAGCAGGGTGGAGTATGGCTACACCTTC.